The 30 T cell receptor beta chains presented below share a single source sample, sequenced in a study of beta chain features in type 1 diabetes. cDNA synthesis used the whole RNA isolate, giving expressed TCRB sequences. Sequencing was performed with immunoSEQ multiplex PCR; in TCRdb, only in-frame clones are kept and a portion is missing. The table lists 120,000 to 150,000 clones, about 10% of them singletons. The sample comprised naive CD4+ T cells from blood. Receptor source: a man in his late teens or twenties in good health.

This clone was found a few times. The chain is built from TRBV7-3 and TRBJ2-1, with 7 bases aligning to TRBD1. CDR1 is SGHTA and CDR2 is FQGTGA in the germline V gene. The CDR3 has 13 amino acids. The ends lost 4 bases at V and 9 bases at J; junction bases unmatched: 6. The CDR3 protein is CASSSRQGTEQFF. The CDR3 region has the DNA TGTGCCAGCAGCTCGCGACAGGGAACTGAGCAGTTCTTC. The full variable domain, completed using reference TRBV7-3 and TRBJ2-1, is GAGVSQTPSNKVTEKGKYVELRCDPISGHTALYWYRQSLGQGPEFLIYFQGTGAADDSGLPNDRFFAVRPEGSVSTLKIQRTERGDSAVYLCASSSRQGTEQFFGPGTRLTVL.

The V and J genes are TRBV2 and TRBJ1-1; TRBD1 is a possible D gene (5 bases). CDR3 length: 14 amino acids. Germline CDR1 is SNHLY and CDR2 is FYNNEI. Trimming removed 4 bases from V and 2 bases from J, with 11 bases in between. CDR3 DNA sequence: TGTGCCAGCAGTGGACCGGGACTCAACACTGAAGCTTTCTTT. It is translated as CASSGPGLNTEAFF. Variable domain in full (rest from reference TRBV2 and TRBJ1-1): EPEVTQTPSHQVTQMGQEVILRCVPISNHLYFYWYRQILGQKVEFLVSFYNNEISEKSEIFDDQFSVERPDGSNFTLKIRSTKLEDSAMYFCASSGPGLNTEAFFGQGTRLTVV.

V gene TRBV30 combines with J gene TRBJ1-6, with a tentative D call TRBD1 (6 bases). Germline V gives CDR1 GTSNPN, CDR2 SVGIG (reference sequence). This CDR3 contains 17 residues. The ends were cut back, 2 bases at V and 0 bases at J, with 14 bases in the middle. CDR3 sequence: CAWSNDRSSSYNSPLHF. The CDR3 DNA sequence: TGTGCCTGGAGTAACGACAGGTCGAGCTCCTATAATTCACCCCTCCACTTT. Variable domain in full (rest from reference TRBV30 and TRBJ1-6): SQTIHQWPATLVQPVGSPLSLECTVEGTSNPNLYWYRQAAGRGLQLLFYSVGIGQISSEVPQNLSASRPQDRQFILSSKKLLLSDSGFYLCAWSNDRSSSYNSPLHFGNGTRLTVT.

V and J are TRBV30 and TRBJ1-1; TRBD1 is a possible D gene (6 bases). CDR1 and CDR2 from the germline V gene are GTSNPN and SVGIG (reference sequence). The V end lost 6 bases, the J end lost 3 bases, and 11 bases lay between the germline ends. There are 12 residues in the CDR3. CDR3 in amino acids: CACQQGYTEAFF. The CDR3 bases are TGTGCCTGTCAACAGGGATACACTGAAGCTTTCTTT.

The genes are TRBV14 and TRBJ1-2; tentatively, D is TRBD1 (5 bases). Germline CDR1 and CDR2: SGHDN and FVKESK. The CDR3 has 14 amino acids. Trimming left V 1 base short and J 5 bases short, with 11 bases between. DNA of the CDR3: TGTGCCAGCAGCCAAGTCTCAGGGATATATGGCTACACCTTC. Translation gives CASSQVSGIYGYTF.

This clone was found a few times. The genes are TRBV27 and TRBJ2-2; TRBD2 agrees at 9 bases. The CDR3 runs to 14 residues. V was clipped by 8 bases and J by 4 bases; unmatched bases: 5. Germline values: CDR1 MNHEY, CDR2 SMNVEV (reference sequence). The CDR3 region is CASRLAASTGELFF. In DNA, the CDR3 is TGTGCCAGCCGACTAGCGGCAAGCACCGGGGAGCTGTTTTTT.

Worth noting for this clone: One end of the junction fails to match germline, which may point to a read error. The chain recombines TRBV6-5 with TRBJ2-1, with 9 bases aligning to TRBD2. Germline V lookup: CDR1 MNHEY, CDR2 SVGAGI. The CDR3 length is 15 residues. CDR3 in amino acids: CTSSLSGGLNNEQFF. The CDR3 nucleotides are TGTACCAGCAGTTTGAGCGGGGGGTTGAACAATGAGCAGTTCTTC.

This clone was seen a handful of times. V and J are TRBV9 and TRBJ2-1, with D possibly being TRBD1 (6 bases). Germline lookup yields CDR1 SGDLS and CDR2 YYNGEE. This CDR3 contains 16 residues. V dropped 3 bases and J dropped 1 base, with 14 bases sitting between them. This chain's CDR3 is CASSARTENSYNEQFF. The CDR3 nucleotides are TGTGCCAGCAGCGCCCGGACAGAAAATTCCTACAATGAGCAGTTCTTC.

The CDR3 coding sequence is TGTGCCAGCAGAACAGCGGGGGCGGGGGAGACCCAGTACTTC. As protein: CASRTAGAGETQYF. The rearrangement uses TRBV6-5 and TRBJ2-5; 8 bases match TRBD2. V trimming: 6 bases; J trimming: 5 bases; junction bases outside the gene matches: 8. The CDR3 consists of 14 residues. The germline V gene encodes CDR1 MNHEY and CDR2 SVGAGI.

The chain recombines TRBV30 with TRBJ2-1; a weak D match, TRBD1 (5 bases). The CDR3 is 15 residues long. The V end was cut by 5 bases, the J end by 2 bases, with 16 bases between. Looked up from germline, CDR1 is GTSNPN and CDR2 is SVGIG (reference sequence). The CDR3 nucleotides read TGTGCCTGGCAAACCGGGTCAGGGCCCTACAATGAGCAGTTCTTC. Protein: CAWQTGSGPYNEQFF.

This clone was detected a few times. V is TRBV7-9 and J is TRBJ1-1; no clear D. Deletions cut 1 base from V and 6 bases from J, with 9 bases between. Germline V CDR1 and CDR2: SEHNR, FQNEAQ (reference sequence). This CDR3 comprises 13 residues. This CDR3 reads CASSLDGSAEAFF. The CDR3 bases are TGTGCCAGCAGCTTAGACGGGAGTGCTGAAGCTTTCTTT.

In DNA, the CDR3 is TGTGCCAGCAGTTTTCAGTACCAAGAGACCCAGTACTTC. Translated: CASSFQYQETQYF. The chain links TRBV28 to TRBJ2-5; D is uncertain. The germline V and J ends were trimmed by 3 bases and 0 bases, with 5 bases remaining between them. CDR1 is MDHEN and CDR2 is SYDVKM in the germline V gene. This CDR3 spans 13 amino acids.

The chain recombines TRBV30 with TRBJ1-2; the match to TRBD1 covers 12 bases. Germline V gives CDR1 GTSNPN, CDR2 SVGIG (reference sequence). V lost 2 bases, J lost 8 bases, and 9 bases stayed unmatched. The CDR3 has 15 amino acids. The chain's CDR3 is CAWSPSGQGARGYTF. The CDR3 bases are TGTGCCTGGAGTCCTTCGGGACAGGGGGCGCGCGGCTACACCTTC.

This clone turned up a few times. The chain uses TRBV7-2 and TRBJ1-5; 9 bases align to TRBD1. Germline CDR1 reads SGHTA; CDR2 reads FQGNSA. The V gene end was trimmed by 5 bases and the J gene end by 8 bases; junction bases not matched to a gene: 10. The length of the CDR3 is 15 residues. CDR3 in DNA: TGTGCCAGCAGCCCTTGGACAGGGGACGAGGAGCCCCAGCATTTT. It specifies CASSPWTGDEEPQHF.

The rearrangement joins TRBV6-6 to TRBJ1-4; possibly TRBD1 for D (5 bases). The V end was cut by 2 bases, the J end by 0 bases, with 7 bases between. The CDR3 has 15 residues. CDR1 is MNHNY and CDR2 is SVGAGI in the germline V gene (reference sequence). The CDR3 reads CASSYGAPTNEKLFF. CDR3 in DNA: TGTGCCAGCAGTTACGGGGCACCAACTAATGAAAAACTGTTTTTT.

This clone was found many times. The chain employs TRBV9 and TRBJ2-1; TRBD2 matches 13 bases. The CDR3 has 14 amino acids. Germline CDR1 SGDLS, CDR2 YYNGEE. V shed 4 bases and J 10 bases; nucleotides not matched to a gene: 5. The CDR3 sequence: CASSMRTSGGEQFF. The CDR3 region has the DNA TGTGCCAGCAGCATGAGGACTAGCGGGGGAGAGCAGTTCTTC.

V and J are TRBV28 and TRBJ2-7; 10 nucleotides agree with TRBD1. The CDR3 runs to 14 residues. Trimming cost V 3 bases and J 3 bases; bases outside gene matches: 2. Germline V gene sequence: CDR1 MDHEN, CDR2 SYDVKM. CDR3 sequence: CASSFDRGLYEQYF. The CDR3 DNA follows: TGTGCCAGCAGTTTCGACAGGGGGCTCTACGAGCAGTACTTC. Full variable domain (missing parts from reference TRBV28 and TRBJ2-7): DVKVTQSSRYLVKRTGEKVFLECVQDMDHENMFWYRQDPGLGLRLIYFSYDVKMKEKGDIPEGYSVSREKKERFSLILESASTNQTSMYLCASSFDRGLYEQYFGPGTRLTVT.

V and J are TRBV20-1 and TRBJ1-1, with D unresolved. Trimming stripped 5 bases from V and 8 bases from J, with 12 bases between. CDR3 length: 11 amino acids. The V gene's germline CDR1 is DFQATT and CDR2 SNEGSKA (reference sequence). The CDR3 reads CSAGRPQEAFF. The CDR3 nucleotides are TGCAGTGCTGGCAGGCCGCAAGAAGCTTTCTTT.

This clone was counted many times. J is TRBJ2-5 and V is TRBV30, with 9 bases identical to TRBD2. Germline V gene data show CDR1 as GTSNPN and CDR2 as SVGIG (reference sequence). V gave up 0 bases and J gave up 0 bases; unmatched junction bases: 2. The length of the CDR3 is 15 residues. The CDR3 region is CAWSVSGGYQETQYF. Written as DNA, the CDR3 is TGTGCCTGGAGTGTAAGCGGGGGGTACCAAGAGACCCAGTACTTC. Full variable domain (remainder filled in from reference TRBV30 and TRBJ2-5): SQTIHQWPATLVQPVGSPLSLECTVEGTSNPNLYWYRQAAGRGLQLLFYSVGIGQISSEVPQNLSASRPQDRQFILSSKKLLLSDSGFYLCAWSVSGGYQETQYFGPGTRLLVL.

The CDR3 region is CASSFARGGLTGEQFF. The CDR3 bases are TGTGCCAGCAGCTTCGCCCGGGGGGGCCTAACTGGAGAGCAGTTCTTC. This chain uses TRBV7-8 with TRBJ2-1; 8 bases are shared with TRBD2. CDR3 length: 16 amino acids. The germline gives CDR1 SGHVS, CDR2 FQNEAQ. Unmatched junction bases numbered 14, after V lost 3 bases and J lost 10 bases.

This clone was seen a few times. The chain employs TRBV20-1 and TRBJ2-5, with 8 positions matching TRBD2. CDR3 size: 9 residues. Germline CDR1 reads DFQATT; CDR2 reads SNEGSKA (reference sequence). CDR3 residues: CASGETQYF. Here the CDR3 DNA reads TGCGCTAGCGGGGAGACCCAGTACTTC.

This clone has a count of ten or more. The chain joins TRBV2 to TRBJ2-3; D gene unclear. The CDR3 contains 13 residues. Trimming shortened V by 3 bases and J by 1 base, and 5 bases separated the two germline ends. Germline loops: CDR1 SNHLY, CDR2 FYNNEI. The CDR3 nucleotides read TGTGCCAGCAGTGAGTCCGGCACAGATACGCAGTATTTT. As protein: CASSESGTDTQYF.

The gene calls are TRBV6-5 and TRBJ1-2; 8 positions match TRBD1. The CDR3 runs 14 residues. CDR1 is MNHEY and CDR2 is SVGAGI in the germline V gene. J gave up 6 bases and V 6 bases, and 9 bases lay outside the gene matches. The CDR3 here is CASSPPQGANGYTF. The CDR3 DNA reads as TGTGCCAGCAGCCCCCCCCAGGGGGCGAATGGCTACACCTTC.

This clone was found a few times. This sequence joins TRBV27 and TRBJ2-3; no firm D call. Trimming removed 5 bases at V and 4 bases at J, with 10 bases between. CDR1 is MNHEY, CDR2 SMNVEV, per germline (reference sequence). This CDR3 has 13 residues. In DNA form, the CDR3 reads TGTGCCAGCAGTCGCACCACAGCAGATACGCAGTATTTT. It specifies CASSRTTADTQYF.

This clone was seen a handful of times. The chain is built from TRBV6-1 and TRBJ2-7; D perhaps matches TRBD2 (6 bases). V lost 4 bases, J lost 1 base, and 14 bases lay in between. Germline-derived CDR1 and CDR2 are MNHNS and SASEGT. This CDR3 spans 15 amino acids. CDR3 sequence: CASSGSGEGSYEQYF. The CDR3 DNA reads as TGTGCCAGCAGTGGTTCGGGGGAAGGATCCTACGAGCAGTACTTC.

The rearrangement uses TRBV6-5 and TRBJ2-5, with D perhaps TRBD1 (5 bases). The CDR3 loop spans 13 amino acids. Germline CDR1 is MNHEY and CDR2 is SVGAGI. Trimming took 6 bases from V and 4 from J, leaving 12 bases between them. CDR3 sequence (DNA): TGTGCCAGCAGCCATCAGGGCCGAGAGACCCAGTACTTC. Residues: CASSHQGRETQYF.

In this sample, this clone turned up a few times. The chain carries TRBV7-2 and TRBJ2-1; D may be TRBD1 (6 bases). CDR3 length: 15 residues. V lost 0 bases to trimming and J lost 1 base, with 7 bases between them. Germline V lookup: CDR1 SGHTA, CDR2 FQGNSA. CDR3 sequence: CASSLATGSYNEQFF. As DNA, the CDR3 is TGTGCCAGCAGCTTAGCGACAGGTTCCTACAATGAGCAGTTCTTC.

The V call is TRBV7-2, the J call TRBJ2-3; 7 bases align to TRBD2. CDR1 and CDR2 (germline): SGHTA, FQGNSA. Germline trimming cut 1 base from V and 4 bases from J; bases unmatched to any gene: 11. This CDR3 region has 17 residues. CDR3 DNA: TGTGCCAGCAGCTTAGGCGGTGGGGGGGGGTTGGCAGATACGCAGTATTTT. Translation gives CASSLGGGGGLADTQYF.

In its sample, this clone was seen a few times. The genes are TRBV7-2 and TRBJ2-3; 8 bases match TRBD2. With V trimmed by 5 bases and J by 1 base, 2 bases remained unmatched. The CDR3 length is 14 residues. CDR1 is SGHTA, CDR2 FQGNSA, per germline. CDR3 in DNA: TGTGCCAGCAGCCTACTAGCGGGCACAGATACGCAGTATTTT. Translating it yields CASSLLAGTDTQYF.

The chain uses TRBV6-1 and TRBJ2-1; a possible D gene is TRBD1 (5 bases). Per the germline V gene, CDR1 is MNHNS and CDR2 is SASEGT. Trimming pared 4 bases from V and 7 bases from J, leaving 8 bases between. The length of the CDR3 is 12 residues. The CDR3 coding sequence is TGTGCCAGCAGTGGCAGGGATAATGAGCAGTTCTTC. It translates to CASSGRDNEQFF.